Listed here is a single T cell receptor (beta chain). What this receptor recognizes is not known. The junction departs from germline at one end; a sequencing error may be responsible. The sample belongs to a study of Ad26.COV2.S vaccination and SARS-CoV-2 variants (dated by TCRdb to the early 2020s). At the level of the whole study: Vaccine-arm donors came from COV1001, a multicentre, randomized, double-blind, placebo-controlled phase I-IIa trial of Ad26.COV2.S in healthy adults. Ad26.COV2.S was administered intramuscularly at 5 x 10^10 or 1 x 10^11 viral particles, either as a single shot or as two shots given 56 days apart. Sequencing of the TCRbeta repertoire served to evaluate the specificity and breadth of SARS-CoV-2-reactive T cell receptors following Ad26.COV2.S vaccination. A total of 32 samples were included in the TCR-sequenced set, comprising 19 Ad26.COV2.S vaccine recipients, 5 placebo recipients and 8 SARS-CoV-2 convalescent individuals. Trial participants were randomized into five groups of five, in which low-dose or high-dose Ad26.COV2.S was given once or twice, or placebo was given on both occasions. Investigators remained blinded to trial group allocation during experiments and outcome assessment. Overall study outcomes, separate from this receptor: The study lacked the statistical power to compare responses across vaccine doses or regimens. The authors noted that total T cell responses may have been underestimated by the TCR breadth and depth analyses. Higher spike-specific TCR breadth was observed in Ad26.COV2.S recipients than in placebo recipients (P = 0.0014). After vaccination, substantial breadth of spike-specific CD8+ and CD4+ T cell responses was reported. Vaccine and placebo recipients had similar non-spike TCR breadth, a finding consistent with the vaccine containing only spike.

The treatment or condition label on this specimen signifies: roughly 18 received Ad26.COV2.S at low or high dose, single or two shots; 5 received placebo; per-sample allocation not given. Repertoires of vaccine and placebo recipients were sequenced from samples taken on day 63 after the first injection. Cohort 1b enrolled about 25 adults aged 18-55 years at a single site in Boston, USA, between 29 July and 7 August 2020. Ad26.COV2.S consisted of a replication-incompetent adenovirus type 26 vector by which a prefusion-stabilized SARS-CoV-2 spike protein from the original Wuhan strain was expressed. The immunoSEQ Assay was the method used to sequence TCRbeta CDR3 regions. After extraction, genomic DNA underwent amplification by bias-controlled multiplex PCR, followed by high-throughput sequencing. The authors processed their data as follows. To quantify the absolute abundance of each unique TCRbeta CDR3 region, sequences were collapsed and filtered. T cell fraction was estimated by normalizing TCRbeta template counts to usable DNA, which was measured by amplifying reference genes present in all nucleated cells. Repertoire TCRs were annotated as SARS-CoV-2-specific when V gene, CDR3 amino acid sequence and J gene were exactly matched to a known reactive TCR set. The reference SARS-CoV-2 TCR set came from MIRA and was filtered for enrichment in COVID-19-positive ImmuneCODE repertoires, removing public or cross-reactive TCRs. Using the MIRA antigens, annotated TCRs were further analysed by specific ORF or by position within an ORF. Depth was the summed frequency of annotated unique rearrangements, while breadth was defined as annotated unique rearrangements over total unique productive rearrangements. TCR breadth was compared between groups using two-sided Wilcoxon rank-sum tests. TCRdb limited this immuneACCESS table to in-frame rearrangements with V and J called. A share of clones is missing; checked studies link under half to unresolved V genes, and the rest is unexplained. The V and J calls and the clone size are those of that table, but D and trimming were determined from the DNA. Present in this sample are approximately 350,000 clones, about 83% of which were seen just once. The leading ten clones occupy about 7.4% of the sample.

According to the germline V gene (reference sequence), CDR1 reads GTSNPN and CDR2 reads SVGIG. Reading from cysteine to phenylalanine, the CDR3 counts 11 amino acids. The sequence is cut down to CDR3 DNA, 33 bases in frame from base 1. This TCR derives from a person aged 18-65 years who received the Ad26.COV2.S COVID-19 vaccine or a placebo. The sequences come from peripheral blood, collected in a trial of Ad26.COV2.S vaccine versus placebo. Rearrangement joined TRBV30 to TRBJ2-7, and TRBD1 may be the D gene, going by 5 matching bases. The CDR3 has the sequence CAWSVGQGLNF. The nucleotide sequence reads TGTGCCTGGAGTGTAGGGCAGGGCTTAAACTTC.